The present TCR beta chain was sequenced within a study of shared clonotypes between healthy human individuals. The CDR3 is 14 amino acids. V was pared by 4 bases and J by 7 bases, with 4 bases of the junction left unmatched. Germline CDR1 is SGDLS and CDR2 is YYNGEE. Method: immunoSEQ multiplex PCR; TCRdb's copy keeps in-frame clones and lacks some. The sample carries about 690,000 clones, 90% recorded once. The V gene is TRBV9, the J gene TRBJ2-1; 11 positions agree with TRBD2. The source material was memory CD8+ T cells from PBMCs. The subset denotes: CD45RO+ cells pooled with CCR7-negative TemRA cells. The sequence was collected from a man aged 18 to 30 in good health. Some clones in this sample may be carry-over from other donors' samples. This chain's CDR3 is CASSPTSGINEQFF. The CDR3 DNA reads as TGTGCCAGCAGCCCGACTAGCGGGATAAATGAGCAGTTCTTC.